This T cell receptor beta chain was captured by sequencing in a study of T cell repertoires in cytomegalovirus infection. Study-wide context: Both CMV infection and a matching HLA type were indicated by public TCR beta signatures. Study outcomes and limitations: The ex vivo response was dominated by HLA-C-restricted CMV-specific TCR beta clonotypes. The cumulative frequency of public TCR beta families distinguished individuals who carried CMV together with the relevant HLA.

TCRdb re-called the reads with MiXCR, one entry per CDR3 protein. The sample shows about 310,000 distinct CDR3 sequences, roughly 15% of them seen only once. Germline CDR1 and CDR2: MNHEY and SVGAGI. V gave up 6 bases and J gave up 1 base; unmatched junction bases: 5. This CDR3 comprises 15 residues. At least ten counts were recorded for this clonotype. Antigen specificity is unknown. The receptor was derived from a human donor in good health (CMV status not recorded). Some clones in this sample may be carry-over from other donors' samples. Sequencing input: PBMCs. The gene calls are TRBV6-5 and TRBJ2-3, with 9 bases lining up with TRBD2. CDR3: CASSLQRGGTDTQYF. DNA for the CDR3: TGTGCCAGCAGCCTCCAGCGGGGGGGCACAGATACGCAGTATTTT.